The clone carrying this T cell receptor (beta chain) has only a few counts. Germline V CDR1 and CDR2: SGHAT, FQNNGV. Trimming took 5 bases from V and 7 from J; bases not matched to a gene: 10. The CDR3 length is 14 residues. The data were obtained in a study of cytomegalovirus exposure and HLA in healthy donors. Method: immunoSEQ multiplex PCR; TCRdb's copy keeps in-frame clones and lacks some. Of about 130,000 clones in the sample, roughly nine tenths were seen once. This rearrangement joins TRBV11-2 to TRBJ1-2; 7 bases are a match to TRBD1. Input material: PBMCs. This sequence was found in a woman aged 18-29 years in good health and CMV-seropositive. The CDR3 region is CASSHPTGKSGYTF. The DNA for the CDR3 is TGTGCCAGCAGCCACCCGACAGGGAAGAGTGGCTACACCTTC.